The 15 T cell receptor beta chains given below trace back to one sample, sequenced in a study of blood T cell repertoires in COVID-19. TCRdb's copy holds only in-frame clones and misses some; the assay was immunoSEQ multiplex PCR. The data contain over 130,000 clones, approximately 88% of them singletons. Sequenced sample: peripheral blood. The source is a man in his fifties or sixties with active or convalescent COVID-19.

The table lists this clone with a few counts. This chain links TRBV6-5 with TRBJ1-1; D unresolved. The ends were cut back, 10 bases at V and 4 bases at J, with 22 bases in the middle. Germline CDR1 and CDR2: MNHEY and SVGAGI. The CDR3 runs to 15 residues. CDR3 protein: CATTEQTERLTEAFF. CDR3 bases: TGTGCCACCACGGAGCAGACGGAAAGGCTCACTGAAGCTTTCTTT.

The chain couples TRBV30 to TRBJ2-3; 11 bases are shared with TRBD2. Trimming at V came to 0 bases and at J to 3 bases, leaving 2 bases not matched to a gene. CDR3 length: 15 amino acids. Germline V CDR1 and CDR2: GTSNPN, SVGIG (reference sequence). DNA of the CDR3: TGTGCCTGGAGTGTGGGGACTAGCGGAACAGATACGCAGTATTTT. Encoded protein: CAWSVGTSGTDTQYF.

The chain couples TRBV11-2 to TRBJ2-4; possibly TRBD2 for D (5 bases). Germline CDR1 is SGHAT and CDR2 is FQNNGV. V lost 5 bases and J 9 bases, leaving 14 bases between the germline ends. The length of the CDR3 is 13 residues. In DNA form, the CDR3 reads TGTGCCAGCAGCCAGTCGGGCCGGGGCATTCAGTACTTC. This sequence encodes CASSQSGRGIQYF.

The V call is TRBV24-1, the J call TRBJ2-5; TRBD1 aligns across 8 bases. Per germline, CDR1 KGHDR and CDR2 SFDVKD. Trimming took 6 bases from V and 2 from J; bases not matched to a gene: 4. This CDR3 has 14 amino acids. In DNA, the CDR3 is TGTGCCACCAGTCCTACAGGGGGGCAAGAGACCCAGTACTTC. Translation: CATSPTGGQETQYF.

This clone was recorded only once. The chain recombines TRBV7-3 with TRBJ2-1; possibly TRBD2 for D (6 bases). This CDR3 is built from 13 residues. V lost 1 base, J lost 11 bases, and 12 bases lay in between. Germline values: CDR1 SGHTA, CDR2 FQGTGA. The CDR3: CASSLNSGSKQFF. The CDR3 DNA is TGTGCCAGCAGCTTAAATTCCGGGAGTAAGCAGTTCTTC.

The chain joins TRBV5-5 to TRBJ2-7; 8 nucleotides match TRBD2. The V segment lost 6 bases and the J segment 5 bases; nucleotides outside the gene matches: 10. There are 14 residues in the CDR3. Germline-derived CDR1 and CDR2 are SGHKS and YYEKEE (reference sequence). CDR3 in DNA: TGTGCCAGCACCAGAGCGGGAGTCCCCCACGAGCAGTACTTC. It specifies CASTRAGVPHEQYF.

V gene TRBV3-1 (or the pseudogene TRBV3-2) combines with J gene TRBJ2-2, with D perhaps TRBD2 (5 bases). The ends were cut back, 5 bases at V and 7 bases at J, with 8 bases in the middle. The CDR3 spans 12 residues. Germline V CDR1 and CDR2: LGHDT, YNNKEL (reference sequence). The CDR3 loop reads CASSGEGGELFF. The CDR3 nucleotides read TGTGCCAGCAGCGGCGAGGGCGGGGAGCTGTTTTTT.

The V call is TRBV4-1, the J call TRBJ1-4; D perhaps matches TRBD1 (5 bases). V lost 0 bases to trimming and J lost 5 bases, with 7 bases between them. CDR3 length equals 14 residues. Germline V gives CDR1 MGHRA, CDR2 YSYEKL. CDR3 coding DNA: TGCGCCAGCAGCCAAGATCAGGGCAATGAAAAACTGTTTTTT. Its protein product is CASSQDQGNEKLFF.

The V gene is TRBV7-9, the J gene TRBJ2-5, with D perhaps matching TRBD2 (5 bases). Between the trimmed V and J ends, which lost 5 bases and 1 base, there was a span of 14 bases. In germline, CDR1 is SEHNR, CDR2 FQNEAQ (reference sequence). The CDR3 totals 15 residues. The chain's CDR3 is CASSQRSGAQETQYF. The CDR3 DNA reads TGTGCCAGCAGCCAGAGGAGCGGAGCCCAAGAGACCCAGTACTTC.

This chain uses TRBV4-3 with TRBJ2-5; TRBD1 matches 7 bases. The length of the CDR3 is 15 residues. The ends lost 5 bases at V and 5 bases at J; junction bases unmatched: 11. Looked up from germline, CDR1 is LGHNA and CDR2 is YSLEER. CDR3 amino acids: CASSRRGQPGETQYF. The CDR3, as DNA: TGCGCCAGCAGCAGACGGGGACAGCCCGGGGAGACCCAGTACTTC.

The CDR3 coding sequence is TGTGCCAGCAGCTTAGTGTTGCGGGGGGAGCTGTTTTTT. Protein: CASSLVLRGELFF. The chain carries TRBV11-2 and TRBJ2-2; D ambiguous. The CDR3 consists of 13 residues. Germline V gives CDR1 SGHAT, CDR2 FQNNGV. Trimming removed 1 base from V and 8 bases from J, with 8 bases in between.

V is TRBV7-6 and J is TRBJ2-1, with 9 bases identical to TRBD2. Germline V gene lookup returns CDR1 SGHVS and CDR2 FNYEAQ. V trimming: 5 bases; J trimming: 2 bases; junction bases outside the gene matches: 7. This CDR3 is 16 amino acids long. CDR3 coding DNA: TGTGCCAGCAGCGCTGGGGCGGGAGGGACCTACAATGAGCAGTTCTTC. This translates into CASSAGAGGTYNEQFF.

The rearrangement links TRBV3-1 (or the pseudogene TRBV3-2) to TRBJ1-4; D is unclear. Trimming removed 1 base from V and 2 bases from J, with 14 bases in between. The V gene's germline CDR1 is LGHDT and CDR2 YNNKEL (reference sequence). This CDR3 has 17 amino acids. This chain's CDR3 is CASSQGPHGITNEKLFF. In DNA form, the CDR3 reads TGTGCCAGCAGCCAAGGGCCCCACGGGATCACTAATGAAAAACTGTTTTTT.

The gene calls are TRBV28 and TRBJ2-4; tentatively, D is TRBD2 (5 bases). This CDR3 region has 17 residues. Trimming shortened V by 6 bases and J by 1 base, and 19 bases separated the two germline ends. CDR1 is MDHEN and CDR2 is SYDVKM in the germline V gene. CDR3 loop: CASSGRVGRLAKNIQYF. The CDR3 DNA reads TGTGCCAGCAGCGGTCGAGTGGGGAGACTGGCCAAAAACATTCAGTACTTC.

This rearrangement joins TRBV5-5 to TRBJ2-5; tentative D call: TRBD1 (5 bases). The CDR3 length is 13 residues. V was pared by 2 bases and J by 5 bases, with 10 bases between. In germline, CDR1 is SGHKS, CDR2 YYEKEE (reference sequence). The CDR3 DNA is TGTGCCAGCAGCTTACAGGAATCGGAGACCCAGTACTTC. It is translated as CASSLQESETQYF. Together with reference TRBV5-5 and TRBJ2-5, the CDR3 gives the full variable domain: DAGVTQSPTHLIKTRGQQVTLRCSPISGHKSVSWYQQVLGQGPQFIFQYYEKEERGRGNFPDRFSARQFPNYSSELNVNALLLGDSALYLCASSLQESETQYFGPGTRLLVL.